Listed below are T cell receptor beta chains from one sample, sequenced in a study of shared clonotypes between healthy human individuals. Clones were read by immunoSEQ multiplex PCR, and TCRdb kept only the in-frame ones, dropping some. The sample holds about 2.4 million clones, more than 85% seen once. The sequenced sample was naive CD4+ T cells from PBMCs. These receptors all come from a man younger than 35 in good health. Some clones in this sample may be carry-over from other donors' samples. Each CDR3 is given with its conserved first and last residue. A D gene is named only where the DNA matches it firmly. Where a row states a size, it is once, few, many or the class of an expanded clone; other rows omit it.

V,size,D,J,length,CDR3,DNA
TRBV11-1,-,-,TRBJ2-7,15,CASSLMAGTSYEQYF,TGTGCCAGCAGCCTGATGGCCGGGACCTCCTACGAGCAGTACTTC
TRBV6-1,-,-,TRBJ2-5,14,CASRSDYARETQYF,TGTGCCAGCAGGTCGGACTATGCCCGAGAGACCCAGTACTTC
TRBV28,-,TRBD1,TRBJ2-1,14,CASRPGGAIDEQFF,TGTGCCAGCAGACCAGGGGGCGCGATCGATGAGCAGTTCTTC
TRBV15,few,-,TRBJ1-2,16,CATSRRTGARGSGYTF,TGTGCCACCAGCAGGCGCACAGGAGCGCGGGGGAGTGGCTACACCTTC
TRBV11-2,-,-,TRBJ2-7,13,CASRQTRYYEQYF,TGTGCCAGCAGGCAAACTAGGTATTACGAGCAGTACTTC
TRBV6-1,-,-,TRBJ2-7,13,CASSGGPAYEQYF,TGTGCCAGCAGTGGGGGACCTGCCTACGAGCAGTACTTC
TRBV29-1,-,-,TRBJ2-3,16,CSVGATSGSSTDTQYF,TGCAGCGTTGGGGCCACAAGCGGTTCTAGCACAGATACGCAGTATTTT
TRBV10-3,-,TRBD1,TRBJ1-3,15,CAISADRVSGNTIYF,TGTGCCATCAGCGCAGACAGGGTGTCTGGAAACACCATATATTTT
TRBV27,-,TRBD1,TRBJ1-5,14,CASSPYRGSQPQHF,TGTGCCAGCAGTCCGTACAGGGGGAGTCAGCCCCAGCATTTT
TRBV9,-,TRBD1,TRBJ2-2,17,CASSDPAGTANTGELFF,TGTGCCAGCAGCGACCCAGCCGGGACAGCGAACACCGGGGAGCTGTTTTTT
TRBV5-1,-,TRBD1,TRBJ2-1,16,CASSARDRLSYNEQFF,TGCGCCAGCAGTGCCCGGGACAGACTCTCCTACAATGAGCAGTTCTTC
TRBV30,-,TRBD1,TRBJ1-6,15,CAAEGLAGGSSPLHF,TGTGCCGCAGAGGGGCTGGCAGGGGGAAGTTCACCCCTCCACTTT
TRBV7-3,-,-,TRBJ2-7,14,CASSLSGASYEQYF,TGTGCCAGCAGCTTATCGGGCGCCTCCTACGAGCAGTACTTC
TRBV28,-,-,TRBJ2-2,17,CASSPRKITRSTGELFF,TGTGCCAGCAGTCCTCGCAAAATAACACGTAGCACCGGGGAGCTGTTTTTT
TRBV18,-,TRBD1,TRBJ1-2,14,CASSPTGDPGGYTF,TGTGCCAGCTCACCAACAGGGGACCCGGGGGGCTACACCTTC
TRBV5-1,-,-,TRBJ2-3,13,CASSLVGQDTQYF,TGCGCCAGCAGCTTGGTAGGGCAGGATACGCAGTATTTT
TRBV7-9,-,-,TRBJ2-5,15,CASSLAGQGGETQYF,TGTGCCAGCAGCTTAGCGGGGCAGGGGGGCGAGACCCAGTACTTC
TRBV15,-,-,TRBJ2-4,17,CATAPLSGRPGGNIQYF,TGTGCCACCGCGCCACTTAGTGGGAGGCCCGGGGGAAACATTCAGTACTTC
TRBV4-1,once,-,TRBJ1-4,14,CASSQTRVGEKLFF,TGCGCCAGCAGCCAGACCAGGGTCGGGGAAAAACTGTTTTTT
TRBV7-2,-,TRBD1,TRBJ1-2,15,CASSRNTGGAGGYTF,TGTGCCAGCAGCCGCAATACAGGGGGCGCGGGGGGCTACACCTTC
TRBV7-6,-,TRBD2,TRBJ2-1,16,CASSPRGPGGRNEQFF,TGTGCCAGCAGCCCGAGAGGACCGGGAGGGCGGAATGAGCAGTTCTTC